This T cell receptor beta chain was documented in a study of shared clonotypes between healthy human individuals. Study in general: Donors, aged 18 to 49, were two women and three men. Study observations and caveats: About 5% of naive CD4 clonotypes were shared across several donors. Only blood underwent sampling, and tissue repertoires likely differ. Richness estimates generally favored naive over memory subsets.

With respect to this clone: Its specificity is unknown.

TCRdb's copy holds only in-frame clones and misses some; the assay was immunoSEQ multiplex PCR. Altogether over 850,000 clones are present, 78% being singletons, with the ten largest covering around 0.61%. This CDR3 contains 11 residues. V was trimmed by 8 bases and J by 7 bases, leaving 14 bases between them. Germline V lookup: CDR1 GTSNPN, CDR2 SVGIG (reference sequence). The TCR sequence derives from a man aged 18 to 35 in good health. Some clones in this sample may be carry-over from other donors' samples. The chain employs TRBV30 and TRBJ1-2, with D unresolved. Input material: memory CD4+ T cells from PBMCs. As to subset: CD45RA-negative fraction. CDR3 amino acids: CASEGAIGYTF. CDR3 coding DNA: TGTGCCAGCGAGGGAGCAATTGGCTACACCTTC.